A single sample gave rise to the 22 T cell receptor beta chains below, sequenced in a study of CD8 T cells in Susac syndrome. An amount of RNA that ranged from roughly 0.45 to 1 ug was reverse transcribed with random hexamers. TCRdb re-derived calls from the immunoSEQ multiplex PCR reads in MiXCR, one entry per CDR3 protein. This sample has 92,000 or so distinct CDR3 sequences, with approximately 96% found just once. The sequenced sample was CD8+ T cells from PBMCs. The receptors originated from a human donor with Susac syndrome.

This chain uses TRBV12-3 or TRBV12-4 with TRBJ1-2; TRBD1 agrees at 7 bases. With 5 bases clipped from V and 3 bases from J, the junction kept 3 bases outside the gene matches. This CDR3 region has 13 residues. CDR3 in DNA: TGTGCCAGCAGTGACAGGGAATACTATGGCTACACCTTC. This codes for CASSDREYYGYTF.

The rearrangement joins TRBV6-5 to TRBJ1-6; 9 bases fit TRBD1. CDR3 length: 14 residues. The V segment lost 8 bases and the J segment 6 bases; nucleotides outside the gene matches: 5. Germline assignment: CDR1 MNHEY and CDR2 SVGAGI. DNA of the CDR3: TGTGCCAGCCACCGGGACAGGGTTAATTCACCCCTCCACTTT. The encoded protein is CASHRDRVNSPLHF.

The CDR3 protein is CASSLGQGYTDTQYF. As DNA, the CDR3 is TGTGCCAGCAGCTTAGGGCAGGGGTACACAGATACGCAGTATTTT. The chain is built from TRBV11-1 and TRBJ2-3, with D possibly matching TRBD1 (6 bases). This CDR3 is built from 15 residues. CDR1 SGHAT and CDR2 FQDESV come from the germline V gene (reference sequence). The V and J ends lost 1 base and 2 bases respectively, with 10 bases between them.

This clonotype was recorded once. The chain links TRBV25-1 to TRBJ1-1; TRBD1 is a possible D gene (6 bases). Germline CDR1 reads MGHDK; CDR2 reads SYGVNS. V was cut by 6 bases and J by 0 bases, with 8 bases left in between. This CDR3 region has 13 residues. CDR3: CASRRTVNTEAFF. In DNA form, the CDR3 reads TGTGCCAGCAGACGGACAGTGAACACTGAAGCTTTCTTT.

CDR3 residues: CSVRLFTDTQYF. The CDR3 DNA reads TGCAGCGTAAGACTATTCACAGATACGCAGTATTTT. The chain links TRBV29-1 to TRBJ2-3; D may be TRBD2 (5 bases). V dropped 6 bases and J dropped 2 bases, with 9 bases sitting between them. CDR3 length: 12 residues. Germline lookup yields CDR1 SQVTM and CDR2 ANQGSEA.

The J gene is TRBJ2-1, the V gene TRBV28, with TRBD2 matching 8 bases. The germline V gene has CDR1 MDHEN and CDR2 SYDVKM. CDR3 length: 14 amino acids. V gave up 5 bases and J gave up 0 bases; unmatched junction bases: 0. CDR3 loop: CASSRGGSYNEQFF. The CDR3, as DNA: TGTGCCAGCAGTCGGGGGGGCTCCTACAATGAGCAGTTCTTC.

This rearrangement joins TRBV7-2 to TRBJ2-3, with TRBD2 matching over 7 bases. CDR1 is SGHTA, CDR2 FQGNSA, per germline. J was trimmed by 6 bases and V by 3 bases; bases with no gene match: 9. The CDR3 loop spans 15 amino acids. The CDR3 is CASSLRRGTQDTQYF. The DNA of the CDR3 is TGTGCCAGCAGCTTGCGGCGGGGGACCCAGGATACGCAGTATTTT.

The chain employs TRBV4-3 and TRBJ1-2, with D perhaps TRBD1 (6 bases). Looked up from germline, CDR1 is LGHNA and CDR2 is YSLEER. Trimming took off 0 bases at V and 4 bases at J, with 12 bases between the two ends. This CDR3 spans 15 amino acids. The CDR3 DNA follows: TGCGCCAGCAGCCAAGATGAAAGGGGGAGCTATGGCTACACCTTC. Translation gives CASSQDERGSYGYTF.

This CDR3 reads CASTQGPDTEAFF. The DNA for the CDR3 is TGTGCCAGCACCCAGGGGCCAGACACTGAAGCTTTCTTT. V is TRBV6-5 and J is TRBJ1-1; tentatively, D is TRBD1 (6 bases). The CDR3 is made up of 13 amino acids. Germline CDR1 and CDR2: MNHEY and SVGAGI. V was cut by 7 bases and J by 3 bases, with 12 bases left in between.

The chain has TRBV10-3 and TRBJ1-3; D remains unclear. The CDR3 totals 17 residues. Trimming took off 4 bases at V and 11 bases at J, with 27 bases between the two ends. Germline CDR1 reads ENHRY; CDR2 reads SYGVKD. CDR3 in amino acids: CAISGATRTDSRSAIYF. In DNA form, the CDR3 reads TGTGCCATCAGTGGGGCTACACGGACGGATTCCCGGAGCGCCATATATTTT.

As DNA, the CDR3 is TGTGCCAGCAGCCTCCGGTGGGGGGGAGACACTGAAGCTTTCTTT. Its translation: CASSLRWGGDTEAFF. This chain connects TRBV3-1 to TRBJ1-1, with D maybe TRBD1 (5 bases). The germline gives CDR1 LGHDT, CDR2 YNNKEL (reference sequence). This CDR3 contains 15 residues. V gave up 4 bases and J gave up 3 bases, with 15 bases separating them.

This chain joins TRBV21-1 and TRBJ2-5; TRBD2 is the table's D call, not checked against the DNA. TRBV21-1 counts as a pseudogene. There are 12 residues in the CDR3. Here the CDR3 reads CASSSSPRAQYF. The CDR3 DNA sequence: TGTGCCAGCAGCTCGAGTCCCAGGGCCCAGTACTTC.

This chain joins TRBV3-1 and TRBJ1-5, with D possibly TRBD1 on 5 matching bases. The CDR3 contains 15 residues. The germline gives CDR1 LGHDT, CDR2 YNNKEL (reference sequence). V was pared by 0 bases and J by 3 bases, with 9 bases between. The CDR3: CASSQERGDNQPQHF. The CDR3 DNA is TGTGCCAGCAGCCAAGAGAGAGGGGACAATCAGCCCCAGCATTTT.

There are a few counts of this clonotype. The rearrangement joins TRBV5-5 to TRBJ2-1, with unresolved D. This CDR3 comprises 13 residues. V was trimmed by 0 bases and J by 5 bases, leaving 6 bases between them. Germline V lookup: CDR1 SGHKS, CDR2 YYEKEE (reference sequence). The chain's CDR3 is CASSLDPDNEQFF. The DNA of the CDR3 is TGTGCCAGCAGCTTGGACCCGGACAATGAGCAGTTCTTC.

The V call is TRBV3-1, the J call TRBJ1-6, with 10 bases aligning to TRBD1. The trim removed 4 bases at V and 11 bases at J, leaving 8 bases unmatched. The CDR3 sequence is 15 residues long. Per germline, CDR1 LGHDT and CDR2 YNNKEL (reference sequence). CDR3 region: CASSLRTGGRAPLHF. CDR3 nucleotides: TGTGCCAGCAGCCTCCGGACAGGGGGTAGGGCACCCCTCCACTTT.

This clonotype was counted only a few times. The CDR3 is CASSQEPSSYNEQFF. The CDR3 bases are TGTGCCAGCAGCCAAGAACCTAGCTCCTACAATGAGCAGTTCTTC. This rearrangement joins TRBV3-1 to TRBJ2-1; no clear D gene. This CDR3 is built from 15 residues. V was cut by 0 bases and J by 0 bases, with 6 bases left in between. The V gene's germline CDR1 is LGHDT and CDR2 YNNKEL (reference sequence).

This clonotype was seen a single time. This chain joins TRBV7-9 and TRBJ2-7; D possibly corresponds to TRBD2 (7 bases). Germline CDR1 is SEHNR and CDR2 is FQNEAQ (reference sequence). The CDR3 loop spans 15 amino acids. The V end lost 6 bases, the J end lost 4 bases, and 19 bases lay between the germline ends. The CDR3 DNA reads TGTGCCAGCAGACCCGGTGGGGGGGCTGGATACGAGCAGTACTTC. Protein: CASRPGGGAGYEQYF.

This sequence joins TRBV20-1 and TRBJ1-1; TRBD1 is a possible D gene (6 bases). V lost 5 bases and J 3 bases, leaving 16 bases between the germline ends. Germline CDR1 reads DFQATT; CDR2 reads SNEGSKA (reference sequence). The CDR3 totals 14 residues. CDR3 sequence (DNA): TGCAGTGCTGTGACAGGTGAACTGGACACTGAAGCTTTCTTT. Encoded protein: CSAVTGELDTEAFF.

The gene calls are TRBV20-1 and TRBJ2-1; D is tentatively TRBD1 or TRBD2 (5 bases each). Germline V gives CDR1 DFQATT, CDR2 SNEGSKA (reference sequence). Trimming pared 1 base from V and 7 bases from J, leaving 11 bases between. CDR3 length: 13 residues. The DNA for the CDR3 is TGCAGTGCTAGAGGGGACGGCTGGAATGAGCAGTTCTTC. This gives the protein CSARGDGWNEQFF.

The chain joins TRBV20-1 to TRBJ2-1, with 11 positions matching TRBD2. Trimming cost V 6 bases and J 8 bases; bases outside gene matches: 9. CDR1 DFQATT and CDR2 SNEGSKA come from the germline V gene (reference sequence). The CDR3 is made up of 14 amino acids. In DNA, the CDR3 is TGCAGTGCCAATAGCGGGGGGGCCTTCGATGAGCAGTTCTTC. Residues: CSANSGGAFDEQFF.

The chain carries TRBV6-2 or TRBV6-3 and TRBJ1-1, with a possible D match to TRBD1 (5 bases). The CDR3 contains 14 residues. The germline V gene has CDR1 MNHEY and CDR2 SVGEGT. Trimming took 2 bases from V and 8 from J, leaving 15 bases between them. The CDR3 nucleotides read TGTGCCAGCAGTTACAACGGGGGACTAGGGGAAGCTTTCTTT. This sequence encodes CASSYNGGLGEAFF.

The rearrangement links TRBV15 to TRBJ1-5; 7 bases match TRBD1. Germline V gene sequence: CDR1 LNHNV, CDR2 YYDKDF (reference sequence). The CDR3 is made up of 13 amino acids. Trimming cost V 8 bases and J 2 bases; bases outside gene matches: 3. CDR3 bases: TGTGCCACCTCTGACAGGGGCAATCAGCCCCAGCATTTT. Translation: CATSDRGNQPQHF.